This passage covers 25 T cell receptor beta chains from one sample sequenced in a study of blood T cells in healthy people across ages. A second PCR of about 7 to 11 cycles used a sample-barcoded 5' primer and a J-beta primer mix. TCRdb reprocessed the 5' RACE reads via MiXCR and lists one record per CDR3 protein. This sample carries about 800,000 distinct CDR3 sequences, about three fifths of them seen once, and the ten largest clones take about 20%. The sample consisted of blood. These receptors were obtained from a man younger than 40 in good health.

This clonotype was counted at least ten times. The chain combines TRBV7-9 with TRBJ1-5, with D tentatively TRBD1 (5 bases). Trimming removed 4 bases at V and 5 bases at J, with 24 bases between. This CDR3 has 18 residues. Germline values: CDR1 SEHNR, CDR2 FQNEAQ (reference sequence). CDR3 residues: CASSSGVRRGPSYQPQHF. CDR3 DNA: TGTGCCAGCAGCTCGGGGGTACGCCGAGGACCGTCCTATCAGCCCCAGCATTTT.

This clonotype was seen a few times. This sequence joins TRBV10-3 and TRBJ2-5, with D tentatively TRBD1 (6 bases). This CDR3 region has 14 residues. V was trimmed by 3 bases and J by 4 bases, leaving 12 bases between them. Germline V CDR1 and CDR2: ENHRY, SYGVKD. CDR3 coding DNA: TGTGCCATCAGTGACCAGGGGAAAGTAGAGACCCAGTACTTC. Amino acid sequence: CAISDQGKVETQYF.

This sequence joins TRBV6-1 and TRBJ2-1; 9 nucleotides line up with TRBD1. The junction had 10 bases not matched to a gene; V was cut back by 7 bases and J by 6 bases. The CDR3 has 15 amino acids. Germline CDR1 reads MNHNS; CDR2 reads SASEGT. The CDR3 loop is CASTSTGGASNEQFF. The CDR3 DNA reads TGTGCCAGCACAAGTACAGGGGGCGCTTCCAATGAGCAGTTCTTC.

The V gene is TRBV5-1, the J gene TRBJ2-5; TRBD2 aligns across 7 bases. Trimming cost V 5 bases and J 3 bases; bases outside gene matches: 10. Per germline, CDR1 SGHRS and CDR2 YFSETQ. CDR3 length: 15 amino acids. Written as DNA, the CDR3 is TGCGCCAGCAGGGAAGCGGGGTACGTAGAAGAGACCCAGTACTTC. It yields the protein CASREAGYVEETQYF.

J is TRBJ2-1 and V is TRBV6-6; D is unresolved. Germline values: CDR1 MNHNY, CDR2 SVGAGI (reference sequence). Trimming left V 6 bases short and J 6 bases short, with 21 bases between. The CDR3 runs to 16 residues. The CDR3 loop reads CASSPPLRIVGNEQFF. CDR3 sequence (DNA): TGTGCCAGCAGCCCTCCCCTACGGATCGTGGGCAATGAGCAGTTCTTC.

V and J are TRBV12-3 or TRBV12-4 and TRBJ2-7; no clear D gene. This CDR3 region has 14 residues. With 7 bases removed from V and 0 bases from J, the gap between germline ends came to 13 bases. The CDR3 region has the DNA TGTGCCAGCACCGGACGGATTTCCTCCTACGAGCAGTACTTC. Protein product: CASTGRISSYEQYF.

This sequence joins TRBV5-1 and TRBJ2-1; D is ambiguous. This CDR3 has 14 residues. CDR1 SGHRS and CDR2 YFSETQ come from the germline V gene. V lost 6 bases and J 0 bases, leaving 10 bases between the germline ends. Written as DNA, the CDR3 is TGCGCCAGCACACCACGCAGCTCCTACAATGAGCAGTTCTTC. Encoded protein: CASTPRSSYNEQFF.

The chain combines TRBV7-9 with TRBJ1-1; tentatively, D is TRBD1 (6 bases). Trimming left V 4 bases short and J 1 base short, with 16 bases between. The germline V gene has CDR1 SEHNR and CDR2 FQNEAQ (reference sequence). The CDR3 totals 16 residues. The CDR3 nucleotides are TGTGCCAGCAGCTCCGGGTTAGGGGGAACGAACACTGAAGCTTTCTTT. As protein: CASSSGLGGTNTEAFF.

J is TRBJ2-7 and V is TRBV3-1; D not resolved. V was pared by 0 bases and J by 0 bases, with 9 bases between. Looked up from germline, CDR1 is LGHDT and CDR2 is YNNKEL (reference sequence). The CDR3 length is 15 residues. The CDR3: CASSQDPYSSYEQYF. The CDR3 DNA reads TGTGCCAGCAGCCAAGACCCTTACAGCTCCTACGAGCAGTACTTC.

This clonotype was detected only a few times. CDR3 sequence: CSASISDEQYF. CDR3 nucleotides: TGCAGTGCTAGTATCAGCGACGAGCAGTACTTC. The J gene is TRBJ2-7, the V gene TRBV20-1, with D unresolved. The V end lost 3 bases, the J end lost 5 bases, and 8 bases lay between the germline ends. Germline V gives CDR1 DFQATT, CDR2 SNEGSKA (reference sequence). This CDR3 contains 11 residues.

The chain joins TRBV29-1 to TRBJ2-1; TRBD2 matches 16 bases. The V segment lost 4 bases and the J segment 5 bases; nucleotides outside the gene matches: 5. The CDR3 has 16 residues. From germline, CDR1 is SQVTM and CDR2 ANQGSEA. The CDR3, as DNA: TGCAGCGTTGTTGGGACTAGCGGGGGGGCCAACAATGAGCAGTTCTTC. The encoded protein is CSVVGTSGGANNEQFF.

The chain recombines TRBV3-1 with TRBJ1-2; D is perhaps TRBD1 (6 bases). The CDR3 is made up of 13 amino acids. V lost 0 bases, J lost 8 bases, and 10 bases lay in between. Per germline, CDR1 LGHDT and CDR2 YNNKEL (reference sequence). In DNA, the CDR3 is TGTGCCAGCAGCCAAGATACCAGGGGAGGCTACACCTTC. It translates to CASSQDTRGGYTF. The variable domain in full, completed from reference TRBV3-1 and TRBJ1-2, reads DTAVSQTPKYLVTQMGNDKSIKCEQNLGHDTMYWYKQDSKKFLKIMFSYNNKELIINETVPNRFSPKSPDKAHLNLHINSLELGDSAVYFCASSQDTRGGYTFGSGTRLTVV.

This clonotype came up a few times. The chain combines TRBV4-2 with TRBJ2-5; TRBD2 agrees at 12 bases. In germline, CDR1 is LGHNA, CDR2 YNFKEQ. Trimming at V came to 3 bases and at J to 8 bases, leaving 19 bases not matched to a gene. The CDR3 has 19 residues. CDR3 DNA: TGTGCCAGCAGCCAGATCTCAGGGACTAGCGGGTCGCAAGGTAGTACCCAGTACTTC. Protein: CASSQISGTSGSQGSTQYF.

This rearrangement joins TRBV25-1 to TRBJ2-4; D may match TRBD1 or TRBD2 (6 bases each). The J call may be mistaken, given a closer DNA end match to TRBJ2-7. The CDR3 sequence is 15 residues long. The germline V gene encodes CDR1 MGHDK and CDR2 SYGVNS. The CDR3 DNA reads TGTGCCAGCAGTGAATCGGAGGGGGTGAGCTACGAGCAGTACTTC. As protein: CASSESEGVSYEQYF.

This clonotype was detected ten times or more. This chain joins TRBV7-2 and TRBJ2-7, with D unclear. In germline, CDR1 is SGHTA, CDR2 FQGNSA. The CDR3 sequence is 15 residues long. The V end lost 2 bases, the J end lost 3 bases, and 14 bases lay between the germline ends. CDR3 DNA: TGTGCCAGCAGCTTATCCCGCGACCTGTACTACGAGCAGTACTTC. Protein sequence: CASSLSRDLYYEQYF.

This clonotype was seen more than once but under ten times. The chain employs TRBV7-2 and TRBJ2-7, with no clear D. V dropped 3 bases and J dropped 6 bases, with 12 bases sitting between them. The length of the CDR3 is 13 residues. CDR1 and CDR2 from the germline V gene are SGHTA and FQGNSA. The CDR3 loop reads CASSFNFLGEQYF. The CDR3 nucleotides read TGTGCCAGCAGCTTTAACTTCTTGGGCGAGCAGTACTTC.

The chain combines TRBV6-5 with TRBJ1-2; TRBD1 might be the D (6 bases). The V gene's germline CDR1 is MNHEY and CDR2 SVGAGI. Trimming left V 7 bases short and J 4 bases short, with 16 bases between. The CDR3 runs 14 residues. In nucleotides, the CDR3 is TGTGCCAGCAATCCAGGACAGACCACCTATGGCTACACCTTC. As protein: CASNPGQTTYGYTF.

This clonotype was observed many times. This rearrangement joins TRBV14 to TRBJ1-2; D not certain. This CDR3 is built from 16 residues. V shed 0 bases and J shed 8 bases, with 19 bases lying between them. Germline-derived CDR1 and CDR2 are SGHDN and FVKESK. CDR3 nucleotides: TGTGCCAGCAGCCAAGATCGCGGGATGCCCGGAGTAGGCTACACCTTC. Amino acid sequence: CASSQDRGMPGVGYTF.

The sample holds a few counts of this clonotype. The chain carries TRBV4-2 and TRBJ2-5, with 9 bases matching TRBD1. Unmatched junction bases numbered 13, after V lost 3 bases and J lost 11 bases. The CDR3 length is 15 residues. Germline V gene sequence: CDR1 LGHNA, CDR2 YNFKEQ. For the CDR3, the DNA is TGTGCCAGCAGCCAGATCGGGACAGGGAGCTTGGAGCAGTACTTC. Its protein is CASSQIGTGSLEQYF.

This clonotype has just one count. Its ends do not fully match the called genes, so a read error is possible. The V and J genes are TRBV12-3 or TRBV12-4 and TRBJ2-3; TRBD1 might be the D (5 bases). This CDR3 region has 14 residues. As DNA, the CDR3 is TGTGCCAGCGCTACAGGCTTCGGTGCAGATGCGCAGTATTTT. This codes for CASATGFGADAQYF.

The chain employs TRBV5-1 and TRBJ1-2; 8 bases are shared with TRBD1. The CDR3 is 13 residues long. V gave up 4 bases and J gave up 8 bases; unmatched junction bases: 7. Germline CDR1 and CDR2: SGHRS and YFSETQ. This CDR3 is CASSNDRGRGYTF. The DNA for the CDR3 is TGCGCCAGCAGCAACGACAGGGGACGAGGCTACACCTTC.

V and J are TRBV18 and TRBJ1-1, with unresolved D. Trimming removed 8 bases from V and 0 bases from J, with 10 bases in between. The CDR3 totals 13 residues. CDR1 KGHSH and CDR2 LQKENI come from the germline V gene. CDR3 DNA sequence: TGTGCCAGCGCCGACCTCATGAACACTGAAGCTTTCTTT. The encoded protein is CASADLMNTEAFF. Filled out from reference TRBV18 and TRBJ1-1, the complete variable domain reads NAGVMQNPRHLVRRRGQEARLRCSPMKGHSHVYWYRQLPEEGLKFMVYLQKENIIDESGMPKERFSAEFPKEGPSILRIQQVVRGDSAAYFCASADLMNTEAFFGQGTRLTVV.

The CDR3 sequence is CAISESSGAVGGYTF. Here the CDR3 DNA reads TGTGCCATCAGTGAGTCGAGCGGGGCTGTCGGCGGCTACACCTTC. This chain links TRBV10-3 with TRBJ1-2, with a weak D call TRBD1 (5 bases). V dropped 0 bases and J dropped 8 bases, with 16 bases sitting between them. The CDR3 runs to 15 residues. Germline V gives CDR1 ENHRY, CDR2 SYGVKD.

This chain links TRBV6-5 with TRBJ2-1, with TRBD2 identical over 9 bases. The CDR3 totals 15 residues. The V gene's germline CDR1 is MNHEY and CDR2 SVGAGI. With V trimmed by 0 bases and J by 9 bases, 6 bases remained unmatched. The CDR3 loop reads CASSYSVSGSREQFF. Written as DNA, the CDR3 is TGTGCCAGCAGTTACTCAGTTAGCGGGAGTCGTGAGCAGTTCTTC.

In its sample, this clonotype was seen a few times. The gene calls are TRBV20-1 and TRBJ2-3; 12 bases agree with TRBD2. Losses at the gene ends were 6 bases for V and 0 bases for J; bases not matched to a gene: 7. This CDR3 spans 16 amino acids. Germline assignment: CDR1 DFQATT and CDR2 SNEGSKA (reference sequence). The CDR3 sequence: CSAPSGGASSTDTQYF. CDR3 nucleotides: TGCAGTGCGCCTAGCGGGGGGGCATCCAGCACAGATACGCAGTATTTT.